These 8 T cell receptor beta chains were all obtained from the same sample, sequenced in a study of cytomegalovirus exposure and HLA in healthy donors. The PCR contained 60 Vbeta and 13 Jbeta primers. Clones were read by immunoSEQ multiplex PCR, and TCRdb kept only the in-frame ones, dropping some. The table lists roughly 77,000 clones. Sequencing was performed on PBMCs. These receptor sequences come from a young man in good health and CMV-seronegative.

The chain couples TRBV4-3 to TRBJ1-1; D gene ambiguous. The length of the CDR3 is 16 residues. Germline values: CDR1 LGHNA, CDR2 YSLEER. With 0 bases removed from V and 5 bases from J, the gap between germline ends came to 16 bases. The CDR3, as DNA: TGCGCCAGCAGCCAAGATCCCGTGTTCGGGTGGACTGAAGCTTTCTTT. Translated: CASSQDPVFGWTEAFF.

The gene calls are TRBV5-4 and TRBJ1-5, with 7 bases aligning to TRBD1. There are 14 residues in the CDR3. V shed 4 bases and J 7 bases; nucleotides not matched to a gene: 8. Germline CDR1 is SGHNT and CDR2 is YYREEE (reference sequence). The CDR3 here is CASSVQGDGQPQHF. DNA of the CDR3: TGTGCCAGCAGCGTGCAGGGGGATGGGCAGCCCCAGCATTTT.

The chain employs TRBV6-1 and TRBJ1-5; D gene unclear. This CDR3 spans 13 amino acids. Germline V gives CDR1 MNHNS, CDR2 SASEGT. V gave up 7 bases and J gave up 6 bases, with 13 bases separating them. The CDR3 protein is CASNEASGQPQHF. The DNA for the CDR3 is TGTGCCAGCAATGAGGCTAGCGGTCAGCCCCAGCATTTT.

V usage is TRBV19 and J usage is TRBJ2-3; possibly TRBD1 for D (6 bases). With 1 base removed from V and 1 base from J, the gap between germline ends came to 15 bases. CDR1 is LNHDA, CDR2 SQIVND, per germline (reference sequence). The CDR3 is 17 amino acids. The CDR3 DNA reads TGTGCCAGTAGTATAGGTGGCAGGGGAAGGGGCACAGATACGCAGTATTTT. Amino acid sequence: CASSIGGRGRGTDTQYF.

V and J are TRBV19 and TRBJ2-5, with D possibly matching TRBD1 (6 bases). The germline CDR1 and CDR2 sequences are LNHDA and SQIVND (reference sequence). The CDR3 covers 14 residues. Trimming removed 1 base from V and 3 bases from J, with 9 bases in between. DNA of the CDR3: TGTGCCAGTAGTATAGTATCAGGGGAAGAGACCCAGTACTTC. Translated: CASSIVSGEETQYF.

J is TRBJ1-3 and V is TRBV2; D remains unclear. V shed 4 bases and J shed 0 bases, with 7 bases lying between them. There are 14 residues in the CDR3. Germline V CDR1 and CDR2: SNHLY, FYNNEI. The CDR3 DNA reads TGTGCCAGCAGTGGACGGGTCTCTGGAAACACCATATATTTT. Its translation is CASSGRVSGNTIYF.

The V call is TRBV6-1, the J call TRBJ2-7; possible D gene TRBD2, 5 bases. V was trimmed by 3 bases and J by 6 bases, leaving 18 bases between them. This CDR3 has 15 residues. Germline CDR1 MNHNS, CDR2 SASEGT. As DNA, the CDR3 is TGTGCCAGCAGTGATGATCCGGACTCTTCGGGCGAGCAGTACTTC. Residues: CASSDDPDSSGEQYF.

Points on this clone: At one of its ends the junction is not consistent with the germline gene, which may arise from a read error. In the same sample, other DNA sequences code for this CDR3. Here the CDR3 DNA reads TGCAGCGGGGGAGGGGGAGACACTGAAGCTTTCTTC. It specifies CSGGGGDTEAFF. The V call is TRBV29-1, the J call TRBJ1-1; a weak D match, TRBD1 (6 bases). Germline-derived CDR1 and CDR2 are SQVTM and ANQGSEA. This CDR3 has 12 residues.